This paragraph reports one TCR beta chain. As yet, its antigen is unknown. Germline CDR1 and CDR2: LNHDA and SQIVND (reference sequence). The CDR3 covers 16 residues. Trimming left V 5 bases short and J 3 bases short, with 17 bases between. This sample stems from a study of T cells in Graves' hyperthyroidism and ophthalmopathy. Study outcomes and limitations: Among clonotypes expanded in thyroid above 0.001, most were also found in blood.

It was uncontrolled infection, other autoimmune disease, pregnancy or lactation that excluded patients. Amplification targeted TCR beta CDR3 regions from RNA transcripts. TCR CDR3 underwent first-round RT-PCR with the HTBI primer set. TCRdb re-derived calls from the multiplex PCR reads in MiXCR, one entry per CDR3 protein. Of about 640,000 distinct CDR3 sequences in the sample, around 20% are singletons; the top ten hold about 34%. This TCR was recovered from a young man with Graves' ophthalmopathy. The specimen sequenced was blood. The V gene is TRBV19, the J gene TRBJ1-3; a possible D gene is TRBD1 (5 bases). This chain's CDR3 is CASSGSDSGVGNTIYF. The CDR3 DNA reads as TGTGCCAGTAGTGGCTCCGACAGCGGAGTTGGAAACACCATATATTTT.